Listed below are T cell receptor beta chains from one sample, sequenced in a study of shared T cell receptors in the human thymus. Using immunoSEQ multiplex PCR, the repertoire was profiled, and TCRdb retains in-frame clones only, with some absent. Of hundreds of thousands of clones in the sample, about 95% are singletons; the top ten hold around 0.019%. Sequencing was done on a sample of thymocytes. These receptors were taken from a human donor. CDR3s include the opening cysteine and the closing phenylalanine or tryptophan. Fields, in order: clone size, V gene, CDR3 protein. Clone size is shown for a subset of rows, as once, few, many or a class of expanded clone.

clone_size: once
v_call: TRBV5-6
cdr3_aa: CASSRPVGAPFTDTQYF

clone_size: NA
v_call: TRBV6-6
cdr3_aa: CASSPRGSGIYEQYF

clone_size: NA
v_call: TRBV14
cdr3_aa: CASSQEGQNYEQYF

clone_size: NA
v_call: TRBV10-1
cdr3_aa: CASSEPGGTNEKLFF

clone_size: NA
v_call: TRBV7-9
cdr3_aa: CASSLSGSYNEQFF

clone_size: NA
v_call: TRBV4-2
cdr3_aa: CASSQDPNRLAGGHNEQFF

clone_size: NA
v_call: TRBV18
cdr3_aa: CASSPGDTQYF

clone_size: once
v_call: TRBV5-1
cdr3_aa: CASSLWKAEAFF

clone_size: NA
v_call: TRBV7-8
cdr3_aa: CASSYRDRVRDGNIQYF

clone_size: NA
v_call: TRBV4-3
cdr3_aa: CASSQECGRDIQYF

clone_size: NA
v_call: TRBV27
cdr3_aa: CASRASPAEQFF

clone_size: NA
v_call: TRBV14
cdr3_aa: CASSQDMRPGNTIYF

clone_size: NA
v_call: TRBV7-3
cdr3_aa: CASSLGAGAITDTQYF

clone_size: NA
v_call: TRBV6-6
cdr3_aa: CASSPGQGSNEQYF

clone_size: NA
v_call: TRBV7-2
cdr3_aa: CASSLLARPSTDTQYF

clone_size: NA
v_call: TRBV9
cdr3_aa: CASRGAGVRDEQFF

clone_size: NA
v_call: TRBV6-6
cdr3_aa: CASSPRGKETQYF

clone_size: NA
v_call: TRBV7-2
cdr3_aa: CASSGPGTENQPQHF

clone_size: once
v_call: TRBV9
cdr3_aa: CASSVGLAEPPTDTGELFF

clone_size: NA
v_call: TRBV15
cdr3_aa: CATSSERARERIEQFF

clone_size: NA
v_call: TRBV18
cdr3_aa: CASSQRDRLTYEQYF

clone_size: NA
v_call: TRBV7-8
cdr3_aa: CASSCGGTSGRPYNEQFF

clone_size: NA
v_call: TRBV7-7
cdr3_aa: CASTQTSWKKTQYF

clone_size: NA
v_call: TRBV7-9
cdr3_aa: CASSSWGQGISTDTQYF

clone_size: NA
v_call: TRBV7-9
cdr3_aa: CASSLGPDLERNYGYTF

clone_size: NA
v_call: TRBV25-1
cdr3_aa: CASSGERLAGSITDTQYF

clone_size: NA
v_call: TRBV5-5
cdr3_aa: CASSWGVYGGTEAFF

clone_size: NA
v_call: TRBV5-4
cdr3_aa: CASSLVTWGGLAGGSYEQYF